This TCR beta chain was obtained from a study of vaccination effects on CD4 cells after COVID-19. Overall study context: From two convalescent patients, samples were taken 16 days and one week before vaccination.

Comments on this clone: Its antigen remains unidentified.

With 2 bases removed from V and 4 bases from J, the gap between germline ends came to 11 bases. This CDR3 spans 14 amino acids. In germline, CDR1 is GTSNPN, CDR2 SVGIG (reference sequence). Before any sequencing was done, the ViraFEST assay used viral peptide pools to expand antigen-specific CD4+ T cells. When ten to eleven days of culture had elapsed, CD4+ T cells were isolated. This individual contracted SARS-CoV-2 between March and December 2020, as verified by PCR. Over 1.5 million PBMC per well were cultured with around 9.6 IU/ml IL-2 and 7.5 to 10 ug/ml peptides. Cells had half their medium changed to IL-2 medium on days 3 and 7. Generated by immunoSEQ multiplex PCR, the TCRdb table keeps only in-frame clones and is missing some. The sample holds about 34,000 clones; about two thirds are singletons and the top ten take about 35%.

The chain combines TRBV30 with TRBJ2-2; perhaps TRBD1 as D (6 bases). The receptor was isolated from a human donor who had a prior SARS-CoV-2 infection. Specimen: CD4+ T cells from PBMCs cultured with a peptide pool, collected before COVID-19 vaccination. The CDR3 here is CAWSLGHSTGELFF. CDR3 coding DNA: TGTGCCTGGAGTTTGGGACACAGCACCGGGGAGCTGTTTTTT. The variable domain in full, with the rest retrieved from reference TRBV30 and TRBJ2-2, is SQTIHQWPATLVQPVGSPLSLECTVEGTSNPNLYWYRQAAGRGLQLLFYSVGIGQISSEVPQNLSASRPQDRQFILSSKKLLLSDSGFYLCAWSLGHSTGELFFGEGSRLTVL.